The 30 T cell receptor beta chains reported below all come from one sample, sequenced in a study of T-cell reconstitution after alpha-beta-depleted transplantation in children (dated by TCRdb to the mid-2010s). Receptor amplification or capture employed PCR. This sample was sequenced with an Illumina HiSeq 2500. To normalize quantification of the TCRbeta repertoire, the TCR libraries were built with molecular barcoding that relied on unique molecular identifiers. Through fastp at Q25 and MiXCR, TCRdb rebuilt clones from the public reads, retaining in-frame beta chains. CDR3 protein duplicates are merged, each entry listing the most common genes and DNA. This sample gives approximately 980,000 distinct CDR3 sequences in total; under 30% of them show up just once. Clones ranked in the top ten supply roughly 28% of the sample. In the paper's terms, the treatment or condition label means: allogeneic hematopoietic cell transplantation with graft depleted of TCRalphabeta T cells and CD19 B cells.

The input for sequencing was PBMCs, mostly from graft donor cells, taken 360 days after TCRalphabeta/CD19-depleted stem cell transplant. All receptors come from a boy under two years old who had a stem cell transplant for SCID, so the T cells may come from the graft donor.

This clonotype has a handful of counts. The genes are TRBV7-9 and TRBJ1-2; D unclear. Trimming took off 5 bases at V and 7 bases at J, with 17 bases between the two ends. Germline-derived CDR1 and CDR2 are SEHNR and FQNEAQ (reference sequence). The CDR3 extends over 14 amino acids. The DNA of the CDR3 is TGTGCCAGCAGCGCAAATGTACAGCCCTCTGGCTACACCTTC. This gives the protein CASSANVQPSGYTF.

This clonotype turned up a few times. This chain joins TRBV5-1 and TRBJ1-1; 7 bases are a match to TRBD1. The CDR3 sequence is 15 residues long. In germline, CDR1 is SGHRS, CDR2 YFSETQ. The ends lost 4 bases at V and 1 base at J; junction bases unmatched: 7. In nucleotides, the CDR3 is TGCGCCAGCAGCCCTGGGACAGATGGGAACACTGAAGCTTTCTTT. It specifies CASSPGTDGNTEAFF.

The CDR3 nucleotides read TGTGCCAGCAGTTCCCGAGTCGGGACACTCACCGGGGAGCTGTTTTTT. This codes for CASSSRVGTLTGELFF. J is TRBJ2-2 and V is TRBV27, with TRBD1 as a possible D gene (6 bases). Germline CDR1 reads MNHEY; CDR2 reads SMNVEV (reference sequence). The CDR3 runs to 16 residues. V was pared by 4 bases and J by 4 bases, with 16 bases between.

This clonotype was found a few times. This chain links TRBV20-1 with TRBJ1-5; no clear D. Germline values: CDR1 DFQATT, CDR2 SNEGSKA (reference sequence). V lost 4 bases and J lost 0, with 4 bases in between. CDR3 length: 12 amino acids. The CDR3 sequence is CSATASNQPQHF. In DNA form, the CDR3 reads TGCAGTGCTACGGCTAGCAATCAGCCCCAGCATTTT.

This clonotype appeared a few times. The CDR3 DNA reads as TGTGCCAGCAGCTTAGAAGTTACCAGGACTAGCCAGGAGCAGTACTTC. Its protein product is CASSLEVTRTSQEQYF. The chain carries TRBV7-2 and TRBJ2-7; 8 positions agree with TRBD2. The germline gives CDR1 SGHTA, CDR2 FQGNSA. With 1 base clipped from V and 7 bases from J, the junction kept 12 bases outside the gene matches. The CDR3 has 16 residues.

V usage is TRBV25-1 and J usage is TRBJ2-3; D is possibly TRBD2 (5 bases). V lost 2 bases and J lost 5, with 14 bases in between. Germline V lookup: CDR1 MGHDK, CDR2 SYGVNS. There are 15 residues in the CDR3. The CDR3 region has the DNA TGTGCCAGCAGTGAACCGGGTCTAGCCCGAGATACGCAGTATTTT. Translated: CASSEPGLARDTQYF. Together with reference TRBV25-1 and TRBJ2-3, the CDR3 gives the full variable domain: EADIYQTPRYLVIGTGKKITLECSQTMGHDKMYWYQQDPGMELHLIHYSYGVNSTEKGDLSSESTVSRIRTEHFPLTLESARPSHTSQYLCASSEPGLARDTQYFGPGTRLTVL.

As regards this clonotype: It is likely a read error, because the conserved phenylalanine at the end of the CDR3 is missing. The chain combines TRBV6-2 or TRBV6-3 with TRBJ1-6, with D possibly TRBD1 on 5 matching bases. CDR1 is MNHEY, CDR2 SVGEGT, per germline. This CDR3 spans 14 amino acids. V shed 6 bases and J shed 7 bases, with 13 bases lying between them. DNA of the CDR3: TGTGCCAGCAGACCCGGGGGTTACAATTCACCCCTCCACTGT. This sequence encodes CASRPGGYNSPLHC.

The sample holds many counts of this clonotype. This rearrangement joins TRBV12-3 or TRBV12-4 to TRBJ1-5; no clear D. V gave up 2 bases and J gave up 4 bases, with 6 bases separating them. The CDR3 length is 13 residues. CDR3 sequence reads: CASSLRSNQPQHF. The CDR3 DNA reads TGTGCCAGCAGTTTAAGGTCGAATCAGCCCCAGCATTTT.

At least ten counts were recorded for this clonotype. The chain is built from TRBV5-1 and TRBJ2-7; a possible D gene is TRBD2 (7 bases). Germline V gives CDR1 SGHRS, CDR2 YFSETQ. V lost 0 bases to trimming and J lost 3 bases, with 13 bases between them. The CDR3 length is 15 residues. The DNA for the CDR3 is TGCGCCAGCAGCTTGGATAGGGGGGGGGTCTACGAGCAGTACTTC. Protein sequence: CASSLDRGGVYEQYF.

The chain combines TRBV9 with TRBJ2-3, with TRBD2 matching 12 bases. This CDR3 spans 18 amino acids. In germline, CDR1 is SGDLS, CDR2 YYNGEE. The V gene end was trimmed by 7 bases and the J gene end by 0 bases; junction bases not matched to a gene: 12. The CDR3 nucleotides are TGTGCCAGCTCCGGGAGCATGGGACTAGCGGGTAGCACAGATACGCAGTATTTT. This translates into CASSGSMGLAGSTDTQYF.

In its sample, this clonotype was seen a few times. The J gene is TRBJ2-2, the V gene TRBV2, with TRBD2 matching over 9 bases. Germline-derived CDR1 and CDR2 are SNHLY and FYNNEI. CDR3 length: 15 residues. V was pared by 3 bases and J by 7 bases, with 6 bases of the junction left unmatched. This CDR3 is CASSERLAVGGELFF. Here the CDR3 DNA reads TGTGCCAGCAGTGAGAGACTAGCGGTGGGCGGGGAGCTGTTTTTT.

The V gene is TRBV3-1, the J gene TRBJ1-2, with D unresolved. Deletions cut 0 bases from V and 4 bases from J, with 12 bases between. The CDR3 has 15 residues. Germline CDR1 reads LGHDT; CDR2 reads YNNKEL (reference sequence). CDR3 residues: CASSQEGAYAYGYTF. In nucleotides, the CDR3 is TGTGCCAGCAGCCAAGAGGGAGCCTATGCCTATGGCTACACCTTC.

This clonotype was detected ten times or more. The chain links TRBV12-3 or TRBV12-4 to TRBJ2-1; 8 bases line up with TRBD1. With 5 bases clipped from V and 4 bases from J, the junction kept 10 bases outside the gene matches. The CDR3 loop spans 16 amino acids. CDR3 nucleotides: TGTGCCAGCAGTGAGCCAGGCAGGGGGCCGTACAATGAGCAGTTCTTC. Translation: CASSEPGRGPYNEQFF.

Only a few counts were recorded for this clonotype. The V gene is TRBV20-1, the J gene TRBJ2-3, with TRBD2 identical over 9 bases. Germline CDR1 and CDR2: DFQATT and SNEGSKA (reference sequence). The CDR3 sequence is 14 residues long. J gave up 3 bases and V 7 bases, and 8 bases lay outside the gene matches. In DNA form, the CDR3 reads TGCAGTGTGGCCGCGGGGGGGAATACAGATACGCAGTATTTT. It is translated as CSVAAGGNTDTQYF.

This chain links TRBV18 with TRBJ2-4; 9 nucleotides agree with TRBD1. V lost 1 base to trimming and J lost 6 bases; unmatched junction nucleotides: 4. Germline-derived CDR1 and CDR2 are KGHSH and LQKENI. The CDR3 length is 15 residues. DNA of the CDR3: TGTGCCAGCTCACCACAGGGACAGGGCGGAAACATTCAGTACTTC. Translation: CASSPQGQGGNIQYF.

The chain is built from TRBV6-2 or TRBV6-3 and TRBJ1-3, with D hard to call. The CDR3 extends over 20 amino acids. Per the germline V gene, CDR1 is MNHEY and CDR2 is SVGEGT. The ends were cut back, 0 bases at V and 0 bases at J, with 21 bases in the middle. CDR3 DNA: TGTGCCAGCAGTTACTCTGCATCCCGGATCCTAGGGAGCTCTGGAAACACCATATATTTT. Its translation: CASSYSASRILGSSGNTIYF.

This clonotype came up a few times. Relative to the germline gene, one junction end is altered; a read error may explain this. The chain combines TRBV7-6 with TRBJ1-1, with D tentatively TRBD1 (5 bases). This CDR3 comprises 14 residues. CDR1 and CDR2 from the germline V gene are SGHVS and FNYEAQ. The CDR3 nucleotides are TGTGCCAGCAGCCAGGGACGGATAAACAGTGAAGCTTTCTTT. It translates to CASSQGRINSEAFF.

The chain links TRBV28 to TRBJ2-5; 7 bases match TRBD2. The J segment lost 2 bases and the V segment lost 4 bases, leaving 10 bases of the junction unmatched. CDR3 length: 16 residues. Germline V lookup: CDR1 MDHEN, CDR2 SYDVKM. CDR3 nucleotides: TGTGCCAGCAGTTCTGCGCGGCTAGCGGCACAAGAGACCCAGTACTTC. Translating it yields CASSSARLAAQETQYF.

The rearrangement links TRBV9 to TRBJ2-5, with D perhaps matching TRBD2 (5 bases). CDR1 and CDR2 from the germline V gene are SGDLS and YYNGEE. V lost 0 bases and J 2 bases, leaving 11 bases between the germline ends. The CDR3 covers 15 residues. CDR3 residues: CASSVGRRGQETQYF. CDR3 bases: TGTGCCAGCAGCGTAGGGAGGAGAGGACAAGAGACCCAGTACTTC.

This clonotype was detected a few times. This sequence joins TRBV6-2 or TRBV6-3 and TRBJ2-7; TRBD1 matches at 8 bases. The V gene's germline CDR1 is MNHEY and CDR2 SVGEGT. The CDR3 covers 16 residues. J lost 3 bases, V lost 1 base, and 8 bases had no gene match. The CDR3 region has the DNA TGTGCCAGCAGTTACTACTCTCGAGGACAGGGCTACGAGCAGTACTTC. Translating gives CASSYYSRGQGYEQYF.

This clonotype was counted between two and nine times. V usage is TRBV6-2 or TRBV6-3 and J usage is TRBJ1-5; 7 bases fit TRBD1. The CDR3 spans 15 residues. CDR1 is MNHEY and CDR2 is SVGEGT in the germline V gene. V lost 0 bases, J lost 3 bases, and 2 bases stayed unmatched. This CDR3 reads CASSYSTGPNQPQHF. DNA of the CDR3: TGTGCCAGCAGTTACTCGACAGGGCCCAATCAGCCCCAGCATTTT.

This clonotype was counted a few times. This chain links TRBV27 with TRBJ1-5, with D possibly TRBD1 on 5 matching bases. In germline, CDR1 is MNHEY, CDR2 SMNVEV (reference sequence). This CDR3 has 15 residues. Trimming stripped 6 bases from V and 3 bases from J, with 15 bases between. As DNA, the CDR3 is TGTGCCAGCAGCCTCCGGGGGATGGTCAATCAGCCCCAGCATTTT. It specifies CASSLRGMVNQPQHF.

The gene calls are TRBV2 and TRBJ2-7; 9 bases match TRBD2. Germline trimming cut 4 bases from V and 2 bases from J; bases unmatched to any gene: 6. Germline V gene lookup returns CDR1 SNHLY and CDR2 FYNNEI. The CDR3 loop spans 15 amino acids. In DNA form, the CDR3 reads TGTGCCAGCAGTGTGTGGCAGCGGGGGGCCTACGAGCAGTACTTC. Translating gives CASSVWQRGAYEQYF.

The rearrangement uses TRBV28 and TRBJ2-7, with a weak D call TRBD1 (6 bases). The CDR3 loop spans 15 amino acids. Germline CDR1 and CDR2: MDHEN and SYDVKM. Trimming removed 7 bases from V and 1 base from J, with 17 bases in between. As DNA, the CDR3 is TGTGCCAGCACTTCCTGGGGCACAGGGTCCTACGAGCAGTACTTC. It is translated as CASTSWGTGSYEQYF. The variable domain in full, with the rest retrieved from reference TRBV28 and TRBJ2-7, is DVKVTQSSRYLVKRTGEKVFLECVQDMDHENMFWYRQDPGLGLRLIYFSYDVKMKEKGDIPEGYSVSREKKERFSLILESASTNQTSMYLCASTSWGTGSYEQYFGPGTRLTVT.

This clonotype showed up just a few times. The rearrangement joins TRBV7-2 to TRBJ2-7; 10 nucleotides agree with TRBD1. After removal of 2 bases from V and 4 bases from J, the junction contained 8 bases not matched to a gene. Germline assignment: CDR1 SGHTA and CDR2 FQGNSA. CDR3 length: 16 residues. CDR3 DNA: TGTGCCAGCAGCTTATGGGGGGGGACAGGGGTTTACGAGCAGTACTTC. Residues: CASSLWGGTGVYEQYF.

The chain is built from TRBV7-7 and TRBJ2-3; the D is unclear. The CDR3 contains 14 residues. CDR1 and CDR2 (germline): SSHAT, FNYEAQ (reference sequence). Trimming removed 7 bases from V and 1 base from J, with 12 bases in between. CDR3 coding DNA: TGTGCCAGCACGCTGATCAGGTGCACAGATACGCAGTATTTT. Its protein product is CASTLIRCTDTQYF.

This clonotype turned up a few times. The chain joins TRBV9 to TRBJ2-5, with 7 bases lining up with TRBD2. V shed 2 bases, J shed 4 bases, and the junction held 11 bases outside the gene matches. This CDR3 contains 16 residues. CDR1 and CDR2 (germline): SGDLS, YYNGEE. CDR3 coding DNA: TGTGCCAGCAGCGTCCGGCCGGGGGGTGGAGGAGAGACCCAGTACTTC. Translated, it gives CASSVRPGGGGETQYF.

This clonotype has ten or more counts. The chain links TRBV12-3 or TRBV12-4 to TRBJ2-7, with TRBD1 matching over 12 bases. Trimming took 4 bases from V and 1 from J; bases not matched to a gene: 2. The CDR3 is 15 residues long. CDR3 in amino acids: CASSSGQGASYEQYF. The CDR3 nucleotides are TGTGCCAGCAGTTCGGGACAGGGGGCTTCCTACGAGCAGTACTTC.

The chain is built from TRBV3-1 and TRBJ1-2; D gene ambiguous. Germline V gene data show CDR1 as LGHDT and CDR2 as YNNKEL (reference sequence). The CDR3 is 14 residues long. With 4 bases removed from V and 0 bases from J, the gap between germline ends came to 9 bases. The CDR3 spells CASSPSPANYGYTF. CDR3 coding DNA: TGTGCCAGCAGCCCTAGTCCTGCTAACTATGGCTACACCTTC.

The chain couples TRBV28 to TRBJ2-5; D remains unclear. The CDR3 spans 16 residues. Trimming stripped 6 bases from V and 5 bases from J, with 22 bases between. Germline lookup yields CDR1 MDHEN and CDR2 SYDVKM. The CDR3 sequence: CASSAGEVRFVETQYF. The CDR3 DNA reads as TGTGCCAGCAGCGCCGGCGAGGTACGATTTGTCGAGACCCAGTACTTC.